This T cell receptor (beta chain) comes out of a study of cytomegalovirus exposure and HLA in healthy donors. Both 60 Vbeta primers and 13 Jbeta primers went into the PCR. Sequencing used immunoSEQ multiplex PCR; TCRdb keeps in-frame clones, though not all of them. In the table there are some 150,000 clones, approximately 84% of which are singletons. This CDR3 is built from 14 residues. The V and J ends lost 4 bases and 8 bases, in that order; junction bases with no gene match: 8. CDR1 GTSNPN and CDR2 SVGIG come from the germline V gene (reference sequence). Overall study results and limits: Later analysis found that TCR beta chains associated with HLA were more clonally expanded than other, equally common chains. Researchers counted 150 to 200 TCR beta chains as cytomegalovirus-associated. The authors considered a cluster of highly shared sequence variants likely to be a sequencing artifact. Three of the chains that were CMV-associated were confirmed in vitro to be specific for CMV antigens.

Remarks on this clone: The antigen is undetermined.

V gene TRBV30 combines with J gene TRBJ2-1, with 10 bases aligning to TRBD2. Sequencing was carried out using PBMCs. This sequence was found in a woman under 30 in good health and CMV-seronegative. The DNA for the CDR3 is TGTGCCTGGACCCAGGGGACTAGCGTCTATGAGCAGTTCTTC. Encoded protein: CAWTQGTSVYEQFF.